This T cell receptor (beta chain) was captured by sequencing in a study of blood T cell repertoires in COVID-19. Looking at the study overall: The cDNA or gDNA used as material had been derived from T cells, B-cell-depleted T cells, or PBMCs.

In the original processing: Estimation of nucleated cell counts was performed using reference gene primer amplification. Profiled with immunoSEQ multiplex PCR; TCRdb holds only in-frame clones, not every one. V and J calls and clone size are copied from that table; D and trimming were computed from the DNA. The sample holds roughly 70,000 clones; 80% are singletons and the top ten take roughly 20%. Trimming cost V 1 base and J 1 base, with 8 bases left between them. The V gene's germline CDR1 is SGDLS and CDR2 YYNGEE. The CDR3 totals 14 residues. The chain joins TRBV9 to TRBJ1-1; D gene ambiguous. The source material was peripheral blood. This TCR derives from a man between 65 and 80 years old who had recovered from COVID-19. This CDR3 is CASSVSTQNTEAFF. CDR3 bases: TGTGCCAGCAGCGTAAGCACCCAGAACACTGAAGCTTTCTTT.